The source of this TCR beta chain is a study of regulatory T cells in long-lasting Graves disease. Whole-study results and caveats: When disease was persistent, TRBV28, TRBJ1-2 and TRBJ2-5 were the favored segments.

Concerning this clonotype itself: Its antigen is still unknown.

For TCR beta, libraries came from iRepertoire HTBI primers and Arm-PCR of CDR3 regions. TCRdb passed the multiplex PCR reads through MiXCR, listing each CDR3 protein once. The table includes roughly 500,000 distinct CDR3 sequences, 20% to 25% detected once. Time point here: persistent/refractory GD, antithyroid drugs over 5 years with positive TRAb. The authors made the TCR library using RNA they extracted from PBMCs. Germline trimming cut 6 bases from V and 4 bases from J; bases unmatched to any gene: 5. This CDR3 comprises 13 residues. Germline CDR1 is WSHSY and CDR2 is SAAADI. This sample comprised peripheral blood mononuclear cells (PBMCs), obtained when the disease was refractory, from a patient treated with antithyroid drugs. V gene TRBV10-2 combines with J gene TRBJ2-7, with TRBD1 matching 8 bases. The TCR originated in a female donor with Graves disease. The CDR3 sequence is CASRGGQAYEQYF. The CDR3 bases are TGCGCCAGCAGGGGGGGACAGGCGTACGAGCAGTACTTC.